This section outlines one TCR beta chain sequence together with its context. Which antigen it targets is not known. Base qualities are missing; no much larger clone stands one base away. In the prospective study, participants were roughly 18 to 89 years old, resided in 24 geographic areas of the United States, and were enrolled through a virtual design. In the prospective study, participants were assigned to cohorts based on the clinical history participants reported in a screening survey and a study questionnaire. In the prospective study, whole blood, serum and a nasopharyngeal or oropharyngeal swab were collected from each participant by mobile phlebotomists. Over an approximately 2-month period, participants in the prospective study had the option of providing additional blood draws and questionnaires. Before DNA extraction, blood samples from the prospective study were shipped at room temperature or frozen.

The sample belongs to a study of blood T cell repertoires in COVID-19 (dated by TCRdb to the early 2020s). Regarding the complete study: Collaborator samples came from the United States, Italy and Spain and covered acute and convalescent phases of COVID-19. The material from the prospective study consisted of cDNA or gDNA derived from T cells, B-cell-depleted T cells, or PBMCs. The dataset comprised deeply sampled blood TCRbeta repertoires from subjects exposed to, actively infected with, or recovered from COVID-19. Nearly every sample came with metadata listing a de-identified subject ID, COVID-19 status, age in years and sex. Samples were obtained from the ongoing ImmuneRACE study (first 160 participants) and from some 1,200 subjects provided by 6 global collaborators. Where available, HLA class I and class II types were obtained from metadata supplied by the sample provider rather than from assay-based typing. The repertoires were released in a freely available public database meant as a resource for research on the immune response to SARS-CoV-2.

TCRbeta CDR3 regions were amplified from genomic DNA using the immunoSEQ Assay, a bias-controlled multiplex PCR. The study's processing was this. The number of nucleated cells in each sample was estimated by amplification of reference gene primers within the assay. To quantify the absolute abundance of each unique TCRbeta CDR3 rearrangement, sequence reads were collapsed and filtered. For each sample, productive Simpson clonality was calculated as the square root of Simpson's diversity index across productive rearrangements. Entries here come from immuneACCESS through TCRdb and include only in-frame sequences with V and J called. Some clones fail to appear in such tables; in the studies checked, an unresolved V gene covers under half of the shortfall, and the cause of the remainder is unknown. That table is the source of V, J and clone size, and D and trimming were worked out from the DNA. The sample profile shows under 300,000 clones; roughly nine tenths of them were found once. Jointly, the top ten make up about 6% of the sample.

Broad study findings and their caveats: Clinical and demographic metadata were provided uncurated, with the amount varying by source and participant.

CDR1 and CDR2, looked up from the germline V gene, are SGDLS and YYNGEE. V loses 2 bases, J loses 7 bases, and the germline ends lie 10 bases apart. The CDR3 measures 14 amino acids from cysteine to phenylalanine. CDR3 DNA only is kept here, 42 bases in frame from base 1. Sequenced sample: PBMCs or T cells enriched from blood (not recorded which). The chain was built from TRBV9 and TRBJ1-6, with TRBD1 perhaps the D gene, on 5 matching bases. This sequence was found in a woman aged 25 to 39 with acute COVID-19. The CDR3 corresponds to CASSVEGRNSPLHF. The sequenced DNA is TGTGCCAGCAGCGTGGAGGGACGGAATTCACCCCTCCACTTT.